The sequence of this TCR beta chain was determined in a study of a mutant IDH1 vaccine in newly diagnosed glioma. Comments on this clone: What it recognizes is unknown.

The time point was: week 35, safety follow-up. One vaccine dose held 300 ug of mutant IDH1 20-mer peptide and came with topical imiquimod. This CDR3 is built from 13 residues. In germline, CDR1 is LNHDA, CDR2 SQIVND (reference sequence). J was trimmed by 13 bases and V by 6 bases; bases with no gene match: 12. Clones were sequenced by immunoSEQ multiplex PCR, and TCRdb holds only the in-frame ones, with some missing. This table holds about 27,000 clones, about three quarters found once. This sample comprised PBMCs, obtained from a glioma patient whose treatment included an IDH1 peptide vaccine. This receptor was obtained from a man in his fifties with glioma. The chain uses TRBV19 and TRBJ2-7, with 10 nucleotides matching TRBD2. CDR3 sequence: CASRGLAGVETYF. In DNA, the CDR3 is TGTGCCAGTAGGGGCCTAGCGGGGGTCGAGACCTACTTC.